The clone carrying this T cell receptor (beta chain) appeared many times. Establishment of the diagnosis relied upon clinical symptoms, serum thyroxine, TRAb, thyroid ultrasound and orbital computed tomography. PBMCs stemmed from approximately 9.7 ml of fresh peripheral blood. These data belong to a study of Graves' ophthalmopathy and Graves' hyperthyroidism. RNA transcripts served as template for amplifying TCR beta CDR3 sequences. RT-PCR with HTBI primers came first, then second-round multiplex PCR. TCRdb analysed the multiplex PCR reads with MiXCR anew, one entry per CDR3 protein. The sample contains hundreds of thousands of distinct CDR3 sequences, about 40% of which appear only once. V lost 4 bases and J lost 5, with 14 bases in between. The CDR3 has 14 amino acids. Germline CDR1 and CDR2: SNHLY and FYNNEI.

The receptor was derived from an adult man with Graves' ophthalmopathy. Sequencing used peripheral blood. The rearrangement joins TRBV2 to TRBJ1-1; possible D gene TRBD1, 6 bases. CDR3 loop: CASSVRGAGTEAFF. CDR3 bases: TGTGCCAGCAGTGTTCGGGGGGCTGGGACTGAAGCTTTCTTT.